This TCR beta chain is drawn from a study of response to subunit inactivated influenza vaccine. This clonotype was seen a few times. Its antigen remains unidentified. TCRdb re-derived calls from the RT-PCR reads in MiXCR, one entry per CDR3 protein. The top ten clones hold roughly 13% of a sample with hundreds of thousands of distinct CDR3 sequences, around 8% of them seen once. CDR1 is SGHDT, CDR2 YYEEEE, per germline. Trimming shortened V by 4 bases and J by 4 bases, and 11 bases separated the two germline ends. This CDR3 comprises 13 residues. Findings and caveats of the study: Each seasonal flu vaccination may recruit only limited new T cells, authors suggested.

The receptor comes from a man between 50 and 70 years old who received an inactivated influenza vaccine. This sample comprised PBMCs from blood, obtained roughly 24 months after vaccination. V and J are TRBV5-6 and TRBJ1-2; D gene unclear. CDR3 residues: CASSPSRVYGYTF. The CDR3 nucleotides are TGTGCCAGCAGCCCTAGTCGGGTCTATGGCTACACCTTC.